Listed here are 5 T cell receptor beta chains from one sample, sequenced in a study of CD8+CD57+ T cells in acquired aplastic anemia. Genomic DNA constituted the template upon which TCR beta VDJ and CDR3 profiling was performed. TCRdb reprocessed the reads via MiXCR and lists one record per CDR3 protein. The sample has 150,000 to 200,000 distinct CDR3 sequences; around 43% are singletons. Individuals selected for sequencing had exhibited CD8+CD57+ cell expansion on flow cytometry. Sequencing input: sorted CD4+, CD8+, or CD8+CD57+ T cells (not recorded which) from PBMCs. These receptors all stem from a human donor with aplastic anemia.

This clonotype was seen only a few times. This rearrangement joins TRBV25-1 to TRBJ2-1; no clear D. Germline loops: CDR1 MGHDK, CDR2 SYGVNS. The CDR3 sequence is 14 residues long. Trimming stripped 10 bases from V and 8 bases from J, with 21 bases between. The CDR3 sequence: CATSGISLVDEQFF. In DNA form, the CDR3 reads TGTGCCACCTCCGGTATCTCGTTGGTCGATGAGCAGTTCTTC.

The CDR3 region is CASNLAGGGTYEQYF. The CDR3 nucleotides are TGTGCCAGCAACCTAGCGGGGGGCGGAACCTACGAGCAGTACTTC. The genes are TRBV2 and TRBJ2-7; TRBD2 aligns across 11 bases. V lost 7 bases to trimming and J lost 2 bases; unmatched junction nucleotides: 7. This CDR3 has 15 residues. Per the germline V gene, CDR1 is SNHLY and CDR2 is FYNNEI.

This clonotype was counted at least ten times. The chain combines TRBV5-8 with TRBJ2-7; 9 bases are shared with TRBD1. The trim removed 0 bases at V and 5 bases at J, leaving 3 bases unmatched. The germline V gene encodes CDR1 SGHTS and CDR2 YDEGEE. The CDR3 runs 14 residues. CDR3 nucleotides: TGTGCCAGCAGCTTGGGGGACAGGGACGACGAGCAGTACTTC. This gives the protein CASSLGDRDDEQYF.

The V call is TRBV7-8, the J call TRBJ2-5; D remains ambiguous. This CDR3 comprises 15 residues. V lost 7 bases, J lost 4 bases, and 19 bases lay in between. From germline, CDR1 is SGHVS and CDR2 FQNEAQ. The CDR3 loop reads CASILPPGLAETQYF. The CDR3 DNA follows: TGTGCCAGCATCCTCCCCCCTGGTCTGGCAGAGACCCAGTACTTC.

The rearrangement joins TRBV3-1 to TRBJ2-2, with 7 bases matching TRBD1. CDR1 and CDR2 (germline): LGHDT, YNNKEL (reference sequence). Unmatched junction bases numbered 4, after V lost 1 base and J lost 5 bases. The CDR3 covers 15 residues. DNA for the CDR3: TGTGCCAGCAGCCAAGGACAGGGAGTGACCGGGGAGCTGTTTTTT. This encodes CASSQGQGVTGELFF.